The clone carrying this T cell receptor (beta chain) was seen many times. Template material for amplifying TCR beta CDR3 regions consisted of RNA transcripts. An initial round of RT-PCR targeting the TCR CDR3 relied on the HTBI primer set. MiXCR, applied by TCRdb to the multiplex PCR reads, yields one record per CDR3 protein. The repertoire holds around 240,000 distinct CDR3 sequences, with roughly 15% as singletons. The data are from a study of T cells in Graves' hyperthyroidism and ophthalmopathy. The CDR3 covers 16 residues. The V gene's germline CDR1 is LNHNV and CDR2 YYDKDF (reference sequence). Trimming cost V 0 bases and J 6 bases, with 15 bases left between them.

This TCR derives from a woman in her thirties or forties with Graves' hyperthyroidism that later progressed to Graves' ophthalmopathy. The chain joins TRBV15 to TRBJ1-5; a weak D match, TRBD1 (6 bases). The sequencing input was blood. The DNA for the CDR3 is TGTGCCACCAGCAGAGACCGGATCGGACAGTTTCAGCCCCAGCATTTT. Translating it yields CATSRDRIGQFQPQHF.